This TCR beta chain is drawn from a study of blood T cell repertoires in COVID-19. At the level of the study: Material from acute and convalescent COVID-19 was sourced from the United States, Italy and Spain. The cDNA or gDNA used as material had been derived from T cells, B-cell-depleted T cells, or PBMCs.

Data came from immunoSEQ multiplex PCR; TCRdb stores just in-frame clones and leaves some out. The profile shows roughly 150,000 clones, roughly four fifths of them singletons. The CDR3 has 12 amino acids. Trimming cost V 1 base and J 1 base, with 4 bases left between them. Germline V gives CDR1 GTSNPN, CDR2 SVGIG (reference sequence). The rearrangement links TRBV30 to TRBJ1-1; D gene uncertain. The receptor was derived from a human donor in a cohort sampled during active COVID-19. What was sequenced was peripheral blood. The chain's CDR3 is CAWSDTNTEAFF. The CDR3 DNA sequence: TGTGCCTGGAGTGACACGAACACTGAAGCTTTCTTT.